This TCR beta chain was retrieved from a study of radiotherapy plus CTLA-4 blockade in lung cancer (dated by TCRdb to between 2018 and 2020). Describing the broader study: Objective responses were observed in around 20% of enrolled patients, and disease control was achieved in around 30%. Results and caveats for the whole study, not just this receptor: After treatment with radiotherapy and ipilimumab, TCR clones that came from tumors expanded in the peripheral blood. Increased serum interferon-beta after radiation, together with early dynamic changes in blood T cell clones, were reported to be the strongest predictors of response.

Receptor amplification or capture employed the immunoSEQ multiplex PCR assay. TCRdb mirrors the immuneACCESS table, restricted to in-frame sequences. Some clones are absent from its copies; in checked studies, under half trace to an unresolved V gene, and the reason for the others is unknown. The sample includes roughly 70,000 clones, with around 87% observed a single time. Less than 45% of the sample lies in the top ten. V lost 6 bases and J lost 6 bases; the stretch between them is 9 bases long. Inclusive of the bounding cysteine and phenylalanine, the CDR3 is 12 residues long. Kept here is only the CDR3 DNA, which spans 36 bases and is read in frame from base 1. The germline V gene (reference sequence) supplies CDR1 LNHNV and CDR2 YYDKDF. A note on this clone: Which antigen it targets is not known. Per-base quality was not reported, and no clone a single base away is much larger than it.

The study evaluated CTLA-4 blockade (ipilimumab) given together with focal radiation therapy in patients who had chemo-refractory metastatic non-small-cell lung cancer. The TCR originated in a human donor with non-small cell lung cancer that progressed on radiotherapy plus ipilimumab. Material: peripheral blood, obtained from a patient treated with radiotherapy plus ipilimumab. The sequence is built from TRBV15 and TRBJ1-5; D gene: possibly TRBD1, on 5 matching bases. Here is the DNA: TGTGCCACCAGGCAGGGCGGTCAGCCCCAGCATTTT. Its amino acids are CATRQGGQPQHF.